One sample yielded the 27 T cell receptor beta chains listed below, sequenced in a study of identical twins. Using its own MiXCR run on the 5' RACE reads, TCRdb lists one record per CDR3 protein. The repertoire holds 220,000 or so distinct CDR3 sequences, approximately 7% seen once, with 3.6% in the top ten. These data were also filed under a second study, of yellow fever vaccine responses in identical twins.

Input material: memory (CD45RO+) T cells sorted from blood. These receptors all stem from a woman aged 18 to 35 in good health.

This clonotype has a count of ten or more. The CDR3 DNA is TGTGCCAGCAGATCAATACAGGCGATCGGGGAGCTGTTTTTT. Translating gives CASRSIQAIGELFF. The J gene is TRBJ2-2, the V gene TRBV11-2; tentatively, D is TRBD1 (5 bases). The CDR3 runs to 14 residues. Germline assignment: CDR1 SGHAT and CDR2 FQNNGV. V shed 6 bases and J shed 7 bases, with 15 bases lying between them. Full variable domain (remainder filled in from reference TRBV11-2 and TRBJ2-2): EAGVAQSPRYKIIEKRQSVAFWCNPISGHATLYWYQQILGQGPKLLIQFQNNGVVDDSQLPKDRFSAERLKGVDSTLKIQPAKLEDSAVYLCASRSIQAIGELFFGEGSRLTVL.

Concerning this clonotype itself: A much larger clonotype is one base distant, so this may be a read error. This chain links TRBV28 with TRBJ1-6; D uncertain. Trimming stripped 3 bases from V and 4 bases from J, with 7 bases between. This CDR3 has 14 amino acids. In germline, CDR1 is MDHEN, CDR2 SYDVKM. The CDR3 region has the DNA TGTGCCAGCAGTTTGACACGGTATAATTCACCCCTCCACTTT. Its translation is CASSLTRYNSPLHF.

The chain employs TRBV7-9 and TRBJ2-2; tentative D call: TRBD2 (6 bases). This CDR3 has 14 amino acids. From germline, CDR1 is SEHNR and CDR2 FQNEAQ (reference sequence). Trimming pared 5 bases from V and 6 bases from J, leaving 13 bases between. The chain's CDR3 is CASSLGGEAGELFF. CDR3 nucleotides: TGTGCCAGCAGCCTCGGAGGGGAGGCCGGGGAGCTGTTTTTT.

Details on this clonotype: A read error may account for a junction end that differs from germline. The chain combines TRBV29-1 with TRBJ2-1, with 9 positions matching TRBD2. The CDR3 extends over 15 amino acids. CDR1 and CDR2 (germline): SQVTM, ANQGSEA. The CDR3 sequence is CSVEVAGVISGEQFF. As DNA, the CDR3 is TGCAGCGTGGAAGTAGCGGGAGTTATTTCCGGTGAGCAGTTCTTC.

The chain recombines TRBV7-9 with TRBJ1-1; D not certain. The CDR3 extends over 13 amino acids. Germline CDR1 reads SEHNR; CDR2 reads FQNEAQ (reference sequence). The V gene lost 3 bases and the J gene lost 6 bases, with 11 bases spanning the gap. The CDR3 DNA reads TGTGCCAGCAGCTTCCAGGTTGTCCCTGAAGCTTTCTTT. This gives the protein CASSFQVVPEAFF.

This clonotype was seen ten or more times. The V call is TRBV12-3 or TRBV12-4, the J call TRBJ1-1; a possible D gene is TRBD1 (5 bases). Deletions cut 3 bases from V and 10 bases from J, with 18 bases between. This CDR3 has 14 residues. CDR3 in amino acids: CASSLRGAGVRAFF. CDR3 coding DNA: TGTGCCAGCAGTTTGAGAGGGGCGGGGGTCCGAGCTTTCTTT.

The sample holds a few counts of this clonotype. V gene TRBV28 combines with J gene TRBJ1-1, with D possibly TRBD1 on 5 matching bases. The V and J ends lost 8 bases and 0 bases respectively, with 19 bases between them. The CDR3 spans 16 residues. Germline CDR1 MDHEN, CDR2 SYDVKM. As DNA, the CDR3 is TGTGCCAGCCGCTCAGGATTACGGGGGATGAACACTGAAGCTTTCTTT. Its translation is CASRSGLRGMNTEAFF.

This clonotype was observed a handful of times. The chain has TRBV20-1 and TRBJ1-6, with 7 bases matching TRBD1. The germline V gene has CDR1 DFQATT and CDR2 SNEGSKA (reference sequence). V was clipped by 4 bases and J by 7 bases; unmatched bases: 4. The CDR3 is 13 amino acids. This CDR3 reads CSAKDRDNSPLHF. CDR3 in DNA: TGCAGTGCTAAAGACAGGGACAATTCACCCCTCCACTTT.

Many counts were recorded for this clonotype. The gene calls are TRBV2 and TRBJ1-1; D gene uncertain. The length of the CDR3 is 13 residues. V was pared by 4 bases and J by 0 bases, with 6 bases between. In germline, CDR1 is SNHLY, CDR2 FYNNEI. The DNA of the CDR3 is TGTGCCAGCAGTGTGCAGGTGAACACTGAAGCTTTCTTT. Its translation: CASSVQVNTEAFF.

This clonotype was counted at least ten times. The CDR3 region has the DNA TGTGCCAGCAGCCCCAGGACTAGCGTCACAGATACGCAGTATTTT. It is translated as CASSPRTSVTDTQYF. The V and J genes are TRBV7-6 and TRBJ2-3, with 9 positions matching TRBD2. V dropped 5 bases and J dropped 2; count of bases not matched to a gene: 5. CDR1 is SGHVS, CDR2 FNYEAQ, per germline. The CDR3 has 15 residues.

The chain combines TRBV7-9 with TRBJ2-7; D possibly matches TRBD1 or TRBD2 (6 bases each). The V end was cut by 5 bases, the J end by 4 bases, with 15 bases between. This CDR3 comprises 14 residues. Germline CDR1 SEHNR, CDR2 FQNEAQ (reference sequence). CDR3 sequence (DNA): TGTGCCAGCAGCGGCGGGACACCATTGTACGAGCAGTACGTC. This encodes CASSGGTPLYEQYV.

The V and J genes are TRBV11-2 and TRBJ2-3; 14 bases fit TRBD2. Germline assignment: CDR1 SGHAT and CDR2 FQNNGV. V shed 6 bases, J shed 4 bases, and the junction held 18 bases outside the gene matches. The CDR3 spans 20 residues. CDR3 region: CASRNIGLAGGRFRSDTQYF. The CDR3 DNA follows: TGTGCCAGCAGAAATATCGGACTAGCGGGAGGCCGGTTTCGATCAGATACGCAGTATTTT.

CDR3 sequence (DNA): TGTGCCAGCAGCCGCGCCACAGGTTCTGGGGCCAACGTCCTGACTTTC. It codes for CASSRATGSGANVLTF. This chain joins TRBV7-6 and TRBJ2-6; possible D gene TRBD1, 5 bases. Per germline, CDR1 SGHVS and CDR2 FNYEAQ. The CDR3 consists of 16 residues. Deletions cut 5 bases from V and 1 base from J, with 12 bases between.

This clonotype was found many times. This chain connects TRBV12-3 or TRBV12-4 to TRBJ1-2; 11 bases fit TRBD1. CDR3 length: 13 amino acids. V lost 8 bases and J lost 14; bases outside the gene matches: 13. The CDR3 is CASGLADRGRDTF. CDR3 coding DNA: TGTGCCAGCGGCCTCGCGGACAGGGGGCGGGATACCTTC.

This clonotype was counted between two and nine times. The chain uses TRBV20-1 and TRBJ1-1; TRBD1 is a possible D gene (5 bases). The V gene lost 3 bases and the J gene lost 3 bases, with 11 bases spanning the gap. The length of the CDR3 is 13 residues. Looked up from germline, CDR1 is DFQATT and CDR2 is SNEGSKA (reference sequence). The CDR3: CSARGPRDTEAFF. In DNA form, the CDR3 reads TGCAGTGCTAGGGGGCCCCGTGACACTGAAGCTTTCTTT.

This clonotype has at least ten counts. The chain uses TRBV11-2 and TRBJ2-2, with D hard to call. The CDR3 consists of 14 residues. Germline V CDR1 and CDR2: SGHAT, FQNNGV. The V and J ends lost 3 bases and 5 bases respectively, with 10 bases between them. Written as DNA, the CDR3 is TGTGCCAGCAGCTTTCTTGGGTCTACCGGGGAGCTGTTTTTT. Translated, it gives CASSFLGSTGELFF.

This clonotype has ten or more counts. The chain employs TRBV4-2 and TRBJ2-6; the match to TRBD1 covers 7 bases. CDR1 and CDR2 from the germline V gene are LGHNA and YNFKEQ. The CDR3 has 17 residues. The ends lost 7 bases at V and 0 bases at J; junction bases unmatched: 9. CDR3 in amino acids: CASTKGQPGSGANVLTF. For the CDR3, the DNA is TGTGCCAGCACCAAGGGACAGCCCGGCTCTGGGGCCAACGTCCTGACTTTC.

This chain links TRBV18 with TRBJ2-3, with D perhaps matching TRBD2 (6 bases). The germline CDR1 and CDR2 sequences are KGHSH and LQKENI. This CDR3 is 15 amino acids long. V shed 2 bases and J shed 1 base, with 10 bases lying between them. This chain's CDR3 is CASSPLREGTDTQYF. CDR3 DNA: TGTGCCAGCTCACCATTGCGGGAAGGCACAGATACGCAGTATTTT.

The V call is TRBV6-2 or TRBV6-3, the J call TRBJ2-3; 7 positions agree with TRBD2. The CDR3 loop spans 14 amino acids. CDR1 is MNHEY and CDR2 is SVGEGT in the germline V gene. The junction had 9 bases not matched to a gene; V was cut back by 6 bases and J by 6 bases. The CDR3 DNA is TGTGCCAGCAGACCTAGCGGCCGTTGGGATACGCAGTATTTT. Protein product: CASRPSGRWDTQYF.

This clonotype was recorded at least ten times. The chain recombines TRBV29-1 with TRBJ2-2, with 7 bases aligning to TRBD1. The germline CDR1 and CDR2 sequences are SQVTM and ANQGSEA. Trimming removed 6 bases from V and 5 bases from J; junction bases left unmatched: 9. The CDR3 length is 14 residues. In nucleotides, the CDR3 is TGCAGCGTCACAGGGGATCGGGTTACCGGGGAGCTGTTTTTT. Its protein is CSVTGDRVTGELFF.

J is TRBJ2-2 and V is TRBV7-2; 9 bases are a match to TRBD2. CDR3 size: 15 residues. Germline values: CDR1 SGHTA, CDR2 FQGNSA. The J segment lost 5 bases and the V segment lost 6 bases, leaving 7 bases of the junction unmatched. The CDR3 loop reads CASRDSGRGTGELFF. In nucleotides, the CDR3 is TGTGCCAGCAGAGATAGCGGGAGAGGTACCGGGGAGCTGTTTTTT.

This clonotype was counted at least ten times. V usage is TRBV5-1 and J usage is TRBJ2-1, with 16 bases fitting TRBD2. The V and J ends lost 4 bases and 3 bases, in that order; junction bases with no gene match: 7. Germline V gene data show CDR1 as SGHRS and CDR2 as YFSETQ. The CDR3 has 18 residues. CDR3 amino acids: CASSTGLAGGPFYNEQFF. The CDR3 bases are TGCGCCAGCAGCACGGGACTAGCGGGGGGGCCGTTCTACAATGAGCAGTTCTTC.

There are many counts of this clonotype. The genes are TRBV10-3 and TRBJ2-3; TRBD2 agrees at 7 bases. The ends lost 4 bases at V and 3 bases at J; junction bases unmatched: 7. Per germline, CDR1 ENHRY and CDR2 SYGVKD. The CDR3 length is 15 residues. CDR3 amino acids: CAISAGGPRTDTQYF. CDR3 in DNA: TGTGCCATCAGTGCGGGGGGACCCCGGACAGATACGCAGTATTTT.

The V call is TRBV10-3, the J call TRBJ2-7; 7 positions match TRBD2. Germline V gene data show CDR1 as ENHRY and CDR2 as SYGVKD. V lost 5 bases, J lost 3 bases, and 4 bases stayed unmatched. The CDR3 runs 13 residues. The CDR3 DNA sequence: TGTGCCATCAGTCGGGACTACGACTACGAGCAGTACTTC. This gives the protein CAISRDYDYEQYF.

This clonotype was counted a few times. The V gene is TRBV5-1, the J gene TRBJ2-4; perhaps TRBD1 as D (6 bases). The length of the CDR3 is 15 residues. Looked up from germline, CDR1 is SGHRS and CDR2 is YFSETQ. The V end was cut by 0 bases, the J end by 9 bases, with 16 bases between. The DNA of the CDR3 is TGCGCCAGCAGCTTGGACGCAGGGGCGGGTGGCATTCAGTACTTC. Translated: CASSLDAGAGGIQYF.

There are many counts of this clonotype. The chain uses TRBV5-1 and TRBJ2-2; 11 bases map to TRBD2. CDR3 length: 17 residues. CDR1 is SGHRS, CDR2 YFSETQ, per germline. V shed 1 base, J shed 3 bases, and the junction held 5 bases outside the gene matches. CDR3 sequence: CASSLRLAGQDTGELFF. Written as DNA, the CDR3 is TGCGCCAGCAGCTTGAGACTAGCGGGGCAGGACACCGGGGAGCTGTTTTTT.

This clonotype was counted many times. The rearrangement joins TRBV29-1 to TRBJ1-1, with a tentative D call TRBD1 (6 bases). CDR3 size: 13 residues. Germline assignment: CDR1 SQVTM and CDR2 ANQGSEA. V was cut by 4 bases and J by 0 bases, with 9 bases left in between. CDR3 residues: CSVVGQMNTEAFF. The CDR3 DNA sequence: TGCAGCGTTGTCGGACAGATGAACACTGAAGCTTTCTTT. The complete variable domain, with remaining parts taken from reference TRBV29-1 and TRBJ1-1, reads SAVISQKPSRDICQRGTSLTIQCQVDSQVTMMFWYRQQPGQSLTLIATANQGSEATYESGFVIDKFPISRPNLTFSTLTVSNMSPEDSSIYLCSVVGQMNTEAFFGQGTRLTVV.